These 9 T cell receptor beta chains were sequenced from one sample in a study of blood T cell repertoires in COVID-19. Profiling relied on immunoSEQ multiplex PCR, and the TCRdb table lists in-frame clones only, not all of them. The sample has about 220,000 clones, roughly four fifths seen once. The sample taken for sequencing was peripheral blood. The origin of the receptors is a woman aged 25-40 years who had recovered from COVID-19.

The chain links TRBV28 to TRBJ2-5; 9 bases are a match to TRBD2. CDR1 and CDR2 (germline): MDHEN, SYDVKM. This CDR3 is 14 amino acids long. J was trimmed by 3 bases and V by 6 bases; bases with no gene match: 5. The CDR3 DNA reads TGTGCCAGCAGCCGGACTAGCGTAAAAGAGACCCAGTACTTC. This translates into CASSRTSVKETQYF. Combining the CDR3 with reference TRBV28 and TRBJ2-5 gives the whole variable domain DVKVTQSSRYLVKRTGEKVFLECVQDMDHENMFWYRQDPGLGLRLIYFSYDVKMKEKGDIPEGYSVSREKKERFSLILESASTNQTSMYLCASSRTSVKETQYFGPGTRLLVL.

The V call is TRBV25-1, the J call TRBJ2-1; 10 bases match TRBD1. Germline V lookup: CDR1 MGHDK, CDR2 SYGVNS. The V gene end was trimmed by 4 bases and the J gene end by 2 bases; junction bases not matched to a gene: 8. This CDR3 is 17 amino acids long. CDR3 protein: CASSGSGTGVAYNEQFF. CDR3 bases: TGTGCCAGCAGTGGCTCGGGGACAGGGGTGGCCTACAATGAGCAGTTCTTC.

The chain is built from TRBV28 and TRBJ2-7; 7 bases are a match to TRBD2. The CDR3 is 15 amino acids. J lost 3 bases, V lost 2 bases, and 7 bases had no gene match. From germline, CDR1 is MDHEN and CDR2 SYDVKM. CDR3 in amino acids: CASSLIPAGSYEQYF. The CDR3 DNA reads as TGTGCCAGCAGTTTAATTCCAGCGGGAAGCTACGAGCAGTACTTC. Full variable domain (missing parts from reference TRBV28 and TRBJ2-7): DVKVTQSSRYLVKRTGEKVFLECVQDMDHENMFWYRQDPGLGLRLIYFSYDVKMKEKGDIPEGYSVSREKKERFSLILESASTNQTSMYLCASSLIPAGSYEQYFGPGTRLTVT.

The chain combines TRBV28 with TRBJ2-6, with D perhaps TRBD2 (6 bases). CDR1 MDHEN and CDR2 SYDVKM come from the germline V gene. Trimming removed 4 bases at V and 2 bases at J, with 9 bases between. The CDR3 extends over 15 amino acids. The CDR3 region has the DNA TGTGCCAGCAGTTACGGGGGTACTGGGGCCAACGTCCTGACTTTC. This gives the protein CASSYGGTGANVLTF.

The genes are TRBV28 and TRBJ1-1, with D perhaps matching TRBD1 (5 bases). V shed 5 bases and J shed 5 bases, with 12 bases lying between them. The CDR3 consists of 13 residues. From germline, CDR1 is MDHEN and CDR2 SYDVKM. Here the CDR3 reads CASSPTGETEAFF. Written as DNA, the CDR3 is TGTGCCAGCAGTCCCACGGGGGAGACTGAAGCTTTCTTT.

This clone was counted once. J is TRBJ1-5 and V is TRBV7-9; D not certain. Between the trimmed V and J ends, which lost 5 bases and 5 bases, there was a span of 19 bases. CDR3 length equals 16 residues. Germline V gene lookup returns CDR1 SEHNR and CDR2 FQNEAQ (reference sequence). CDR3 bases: TGTGCCAGCAGCAACCCAGATGATATGAGGGATCAGCCCCAGCATTTT. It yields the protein CASSNPDDMRDQPQHF.

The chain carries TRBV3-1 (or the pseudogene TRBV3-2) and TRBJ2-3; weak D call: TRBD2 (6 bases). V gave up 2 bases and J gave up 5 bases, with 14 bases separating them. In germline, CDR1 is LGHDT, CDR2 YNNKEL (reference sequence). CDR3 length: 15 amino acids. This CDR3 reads CASSQTPGARDTQYF. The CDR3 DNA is TGTGCCAGCAGCCAAACGCCGGGAGCGAGAGATACGCAGTATTTT.

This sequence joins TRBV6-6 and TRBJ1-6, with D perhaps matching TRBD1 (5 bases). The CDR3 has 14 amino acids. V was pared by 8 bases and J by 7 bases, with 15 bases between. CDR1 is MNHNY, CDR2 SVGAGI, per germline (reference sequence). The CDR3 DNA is TGTGCCAGCGTTTTCGACAGATCCAATTCACCCCTCCACTTT. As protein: CASVFDRSNSPLHF.

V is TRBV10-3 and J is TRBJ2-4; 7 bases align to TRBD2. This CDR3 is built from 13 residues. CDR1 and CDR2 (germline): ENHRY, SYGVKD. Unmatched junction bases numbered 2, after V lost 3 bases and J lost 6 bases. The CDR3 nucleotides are TGTGCCATCAGTGATCCGGGGGGAAACATTCAGTACTTC. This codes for CAISDPGGNIQYF.